A selection of T cell receptor beta chains follows, all from one sample in a study of cytomegalovirus exposure and HLA in healthy donors. The data were produced by immunoSEQ multiplex PCR, yet TCRdb's version contains in-frame clones alone and is incomplete. The repertoire includes hundreds of thousands of clones, less than 85% of them detected once, and approximately 0.22% sits in the top ten. Sequencing was done on a sample of PBMCs. These receptor sequences come from a girl aged 2 to 9 in good health and CMV-seronegative. CDR3s include the opening cysteine and the closing phenylalanine or tryptophan. A D gene is named only where the DNA matches it firmly. Expanded clones get a size class; other rows say once, few or many, or leave the size out.

TRBV10-3	-	TRBD1	13	TRBJ1-1	TGTGCCATCACCGGGACAGGGAACACTGAAGCTTTCTTT	CAITGTGNTEAFF
TRBV10-3	-	TRBD1	14	TRBJ1-2	TGTGCCATCAGTGTGGGACAGGGTTTCTATGGCTACACCTTC	CAISVGQGFYGYTF
TRBV27	-	-	12	TRBJ2-7	TGTGCCAGCAGTCGGTCCTCCTACGAGCAGTACTTC	CASSRSSYEQYF
TRBV7-9	-	-	11	TRBJ2-7	TGTGCCAGCAGCTTACAGATTAAGCAGTACTTC	CASSLQIKQYF
TRBV5-6	-	TRBD1	16	TRBJ2-7	TGTGCCAGCAGCCAAGCACAGGGGTTTCACCCCTACGAGCAGTACTTC	CASSQAQGFHPYEQYF
TRBV7-9	-	-	13	TRBJ2-1	TGTGCCAGCAGTTATCAGGGTCCGGACCGGCAGTTCTTC	CASSYQGPDRQFF
TRBV6-5	-	TRBD1	16	TRBJ1-5	TGTGCCAGCAGTTCCGGGGACAGGGGATGGAATCAGCCCCAGCATTTT	CASSSGDRGWNQPQHF
TRBV6-1	-	-	14	TRBJ2-7	TGTGCCAGCAACCTAATCGGGAATTCCTACGAGCAGTACTTC	CASNLIGNSYEQYF
TRBV5-1	-	TRBD1	15	TRBJ2-3	TGCGCCAGCAGCTTCGGACAGGGGAGAGGAGATACGCAGTATTTT	CASSFGQGRGDTQYF
TRBV7-9	once	TRBD2	15	TRBJ2-2	TGTGCCAGCAGCCGACTAGCGGAAAACACCGGGGAGCTGTTTTTT	CASSRLAENTGELFF
TRBV27	-	-	15	TRBJ2-7	TGTGCCAGCAGTTATTCAGGGGGGTTCGGCTACGAGCAGTACTTC	CASSYSGGFGYEQYF
TRBV5-4	-	-	14	TRBJ2-1	TGTGCCAGCGGTGGGGGGGCAGCTTACAATGAGCAGTTCTTC	CASGGGAAYNEQFF
TRBV30	-	-	16	TRBJ1-5	TGTGCCTGGAGTGTAAGCGGAGATTATAGCAATCAGCCCCAGCATTTT	CAWSVSGDYSNQPQHF
TRBV28	-	TRBD2	16	TRBJ2-7	TGTGCCAGCAGTTTCGGACTAGCGGGAGGGCTATACGAGCAGTACTTC	CASSFGLAGGLYEQYF
TRBV5-4	-	TRBD1	14	TRBJ1-2	TGTGCCAGCAGCACGGGACAGACGGAGGATGGCTACACCTTC	CASSTGQTEDGYTF
TRBV6-5	-	TRBD1	14	TRBJ2-7	TGTGCCAGCAGGGCTCGGACAGGCTCCTACGAGCAGTACTTC	CASRARTGSYEQYF
TRBV9	few	-	13	TRBJ2-1	TGTGCCAGCAGCGCGGACAACTACAATGAGCAGTTCTTC	CASSADNYNEQFF
TRBV5-1	-	-	15	TRBJ1-4	TGCGCCAGCAGCTTGGTCGGTGCAACTAATGAAAAACTGTTTTTT	CASSLVGATNEKLFF
TRBV4-2	-	-	12	TRBJ1-2	TGTGCCAGCAGCCCACGCCAGGGGGGCTACACCTTC	CASSPRQGGYTF
TRBV7-9	-	TRBD2	19	TRBJ2-2	TGTGCCAGCAGCTTAGCTGGTGGCAGCGGGGGGTATGACACCGGGGAGCTGTTTTTT	CASSLAGGSGGYDTGELFF
TRBV27	-	-	15	TRBJ2-1	TGTGCCAGCAGTTTAGCGGGAAGCTCCTACAATGAGCAGTTCTTC	CASSLAGSSYNEQFF
TRBV6-1	-	-	13	TRBJ2-7	TGTGCCAGCAGTGACATCCAGGGGCCGCGGCAGTACTTC	CASSDIQGPRQYF
TRBV2	-	-	12	TRBJ2-7	TGTGCCAGCAGTCTAGACAGGTCGGGGCAGTACTTC	CASSLDRSGQYF
TRBV6-1	once	-	15	TRBJ2-7	TGTGCCAGCAGTGAAGACCAGGGATTCCCCTACGAGCAGTACTTC	CASSEDQGFPYEQYF
TRBV11-1	few	-	17	TRBJ2-6	TGTGCCAGCAGCCACCGGACTGGGAGTTCTGGGGCCAACGTCCTGACTTTC	CASSHRTGSSGANVLTF
TRBV9	-	TRBD2	15	TRBJ2-3	TGTGCCAGCAGCGTAGCGGGGGGGCGTATAGATACGCAGTATTTT	CASSVAGGRIDTQYF
TRBV5-1	-	TRBD1	15	TRBJ1-4	TGCGCCAGCAGCGATAGAGGGGGCTTTGAGGAAAAACTGTTTTTT	CASSDRGGFEEKLFF
TRBV19	-	-	14	TRBJ2-5	TGTGCCAGTAGTCAAAACCACGGCCAAGAGACCCAGTACTTC	CASSQNHGQETQYF
TRBV29-1	-	-	12	TRBJ2-7	TGCAGCGTTGACGACGACGGAGGCGAGCAGTACTTC	CSVDDDGGEQYF
TRBV4-1	-	-	17	TRBJ2-1	TGCGCCAGCAGCCAAGTACGTTTGACTAGAAATTACAATGAGCAGTTCTTC	CASSQVRLTRNYNEQFF
TRBV14	-	-	13	TRBJ2-7	TGTGCCAGCAGCCATGAAACGGGTGGGGAGCAGTACTTC	CASSHETGGEQYF
TRBV5-6	-	-	14	TRBJ1-2	TGTGCCAGCAGCTTGGATGAGGATGGCTATGGCTACACCTTC	CASSLDEDGYGYTF
TRBV7-9	-	TRBD1	14	TRBJ1-1	TGTGCCAGCAGCTGGGGTGAGGGACAGTGGTCAGCTTTCTTT	CASSWGEGQWSAFF
TRBV5-1	once	-	15	TRBJ2-1	TGCGCCAGCAGCTTGACCAGCGGACTTTACAATGAGCAGTTCTTC	CASSLTSGLYNEQFF
TRBV27	-	TRBD1	15	TRBJ2-2	TGTGCCAGCAGTTTAAGGACAGGGAGCACCGGGGAGCTGTTTTTT	CASSLRTGSTGELFF
TRBV2	-	-	14	TRBJ2-5	TGTGCCAGCCAGCAGTGGCGGGGCCAAGAGACCCAGTACTTC	CASQQWRGQETQYF
TRBV18	-	-	16	TRBJ2-1	TGTGCCAGCTCACCTGAACAGCAGTACTCCTACAATGAGCAGTTCTTC	CASSPEQQYSYNEQFF
TRBV2	-	-	13	TRBJ1-2	TGTGCCAGCAGGACGGAGGAGATCTATGGCTACACCTTC	CASRTEEIYGYTF
TRBV28	-	-	15	TRBJ2-1	TGTGCCAGCAGTTTGTTAGCGCCTACCTACAATGAGCAGTTCTTC	CASSLLAPTYNEQFF
TRBV10-2	-	-	15	TRBJ2-7	TGCGCCAGCAGTGATGGGCAGGGGCCCTCGGGGGAGCAGTACTTC	CASSDGQGPSGEQYF
TRBV28	-	-	11	TRBJ1-4	TGTGCCAGCAGTTTCGATGAAAAACTGTTTTTT	CASSFDEKLFF
TRBV19	-	-	13	TRBJ1-6	TGTGCCAGTAGTGAGGGACACCCCACACCCCTCCACTTT	CASSEGHPTPLHF
TRBV2	-	TRBD1	13	TRBJ1-1	TGTGCCAGCAGGGACAGGGAAAGCACTGAAGCTTTCTTT	CASRDRESTEAFF
TRBV5-1	-	TRBD2	14	TRBJ2-5	TGCGCCAGCAGCTTGGCCCTAGCGGAAGAGACCCAGTACTTC	CASSLALAEETQYF
TRBV5-1	-	-	14	TRBJ2-5	TGCGCCAGCAGCTTGGGAGGACAGCAAGAGACCCAGTACTTC	CASSLGGQQETQYF
TRBV2	-	-	15	TRBJ1-2	TGTGCCAGCAGTGCTTCCCCAGGGTACGTAGGCGGCTACACCTTC	CASSASPGYVGGYTF
TRBV9	-	-	13	TRBJ2-1	TGTGCCAGCAGCATCGGGGACAACAATGAGCAGTTCTTC	CASSIGDNNEQFF
TRBV30	-	TRBD2	13	TRBJ2-7	TGTGCCTGGAGTTGGAGCGGGATCCACGAGCAGTACTTC	CAWSWSGIHEQYF
TRBV6-1	few	-	12	TRBJ1-2	TGTGCCAGCAGTCCAGGGTCCTTCGGCTACACCTTC	CASSPGSFGYTF
TRBV5-4	-	TRBD1	15	TRBJ2-5	TGTGCCAGCAGCTTGGTTCAGGGGGCCCAAGAGACCCAGTACTTC	CASSLVQGAQETQYF
TRBV29-1	-	TRBD1	13	TRBJ2-7	TGCAGCGTTGGACAGGGTGGGTCCTACGAGCAGTACTTC	CSVGQGGSYEQYF
TRBV5-1	-	TRBD2	16	TRBJ2-5	TGCGCCAGCAGCCTGGGAGGCGGGGGGGCGAAAGAGACCCAGTACTTC	CASSLGGGGAKETQYF